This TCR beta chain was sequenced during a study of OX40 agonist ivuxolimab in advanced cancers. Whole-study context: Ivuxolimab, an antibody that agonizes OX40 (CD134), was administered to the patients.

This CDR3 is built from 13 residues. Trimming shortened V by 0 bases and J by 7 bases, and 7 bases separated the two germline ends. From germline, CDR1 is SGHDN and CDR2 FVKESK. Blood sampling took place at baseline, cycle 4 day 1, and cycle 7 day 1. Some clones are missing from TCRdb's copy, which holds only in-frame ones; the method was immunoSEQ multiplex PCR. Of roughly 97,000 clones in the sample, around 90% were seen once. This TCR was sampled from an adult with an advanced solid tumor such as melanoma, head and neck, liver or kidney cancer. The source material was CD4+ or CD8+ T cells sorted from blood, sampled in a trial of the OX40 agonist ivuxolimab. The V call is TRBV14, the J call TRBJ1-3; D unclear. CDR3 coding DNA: TGTGCCAGCAGCCAAGAACGGTACAACACCATATATTTT. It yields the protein CASSQERYNTIYF.